This T cell receptor (beta chain) was retrieved from a study of blood T cell repertoires in COVID-19. Overall study context: Specimens from acute and convalescent COVID-19 originated in the United States, Italy and Spain. PBMCs, B-cell-depleted T cells, or T cells were the source of the cDNA or gDNA that made up the material.

Germline CDR1 LGHDT, CDR2 YNNKEL (reference sequence). The CDR3 runs to 17 residues. V shed 4 bases, J shed 3 bases, and the junction held 12 bases outside the gene matches. Under the authors' procedure: Using reference gene primer amplification, nucleated cell counts were estimated. TCRdb's table, derived via immunoSEQ multiplex PCR, lists solely in-frame clones and lacks some. The V and J calls and clone size come from that table; D and trimming were worked out from the DNA. Altogether around 700,000 clones are present, 75% to 90% being singletons, with the ten largest covering 0.2% to 0.3%. The sample taken for sequencing was peripheral blood. This TCR derives from a woman younger than 35 with acute or convalescent COVID-19. The chain recombines TRBV3-1 (or the pseudogene TRBV3-2) with TRBJ1-1; 9 positions agree with TRBD1. CDR3 bases: TGTGCCAGCAGCCCGGGGACAGGGCCTGGGGAGGACACTGAAGCTTTCTTT. It is translated as CASSPGTGPGEDTEAFF.